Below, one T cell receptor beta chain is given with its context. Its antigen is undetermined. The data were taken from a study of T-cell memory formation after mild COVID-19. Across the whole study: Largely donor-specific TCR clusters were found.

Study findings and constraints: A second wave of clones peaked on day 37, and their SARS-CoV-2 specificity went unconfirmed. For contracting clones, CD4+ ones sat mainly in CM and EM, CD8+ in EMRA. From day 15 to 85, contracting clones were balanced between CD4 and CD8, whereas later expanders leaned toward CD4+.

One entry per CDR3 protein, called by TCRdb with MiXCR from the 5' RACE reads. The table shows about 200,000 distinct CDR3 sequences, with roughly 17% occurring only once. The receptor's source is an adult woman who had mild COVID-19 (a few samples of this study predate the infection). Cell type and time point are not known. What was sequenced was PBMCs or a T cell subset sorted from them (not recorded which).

The CDR3 nucleotides are TGCAGTGCTAGGGGATTAGACAGGGGCAATCAGCCCCAGCATTTT. Translation: CSARGLDRGNQPQHF. The chain has TRBV20-1 and TRBJ1-5, with 7 positions matching TRBD1. This CDR3 has 15 residues. Trimming cost V 3 bases and J 2 bases; bases outside gene matches: 7. Germline lookup yields CDR1 DFQATT and CDR2 SNEGSKA (reference sequence).